This entry lists 22 T cell receptor beta chains sequenced from one sample in a study of vaccination effects on CD4 cells after COVID-19. Antigen-specific CD4+ T cells were expanded with viral peptide pools in the ViraFEST assay before sequencing. The authors isolated CD4+ T cells after around 9 days of culture. All participants had two doses of either the BNT162b2 or mRNA-1273 vaccine. Their recognized antigens are unknown. Produced via immunoSEQ multiplex PCR; TCRdb's table is partial and in-frame only. The table includes more than 50,000 clones, around four fifths detected once. The sequencing used CD4+ T cells from PBMCs cultured with HCoV-OC43 spike peptides, collected after COVID-19 vaccination. The subset is: HCoV-OC43 spike overlapping peptide pool stimulation. These receptors were obtained from a human donor who received a COVID-19 vaccine.

The J gene is TRBJ2-3, the V gene TRBV9, with D possibly being TRBD2 (5 bases). Germline values: CDR1 SGDLS, CDR2 YYNGEE. The CDR3 runs 14 residues. The V and J ends lost 3 bases and 0 bases respectively, with 8 bases between them. This CDR3 is CASSATGSTDTQYF. In nucleotides, the CDR3 is TGTGCCAGCAGCGCAACGGGGAGCACAGATACGCAGTATTTT.

V usage is TRBV18 and J usage is TRBJ2-3; TRBD2 is a possible D gene (7 bases). CDR3 size: 16 residues. Looked up from germline, CDR1 is KGHSH and CDR2 is LQKENI. Trimming took 6 bases from V and 6 from J, leaving 22 bases between them. CDR3 sequence: CASSLTGTLGGDTQYF. The CDR3, as DNA: TGTGCCAGCTCCCTAACCGGGACACTGGGAGGGGATACGCAGTATTTT. The full variable domain, in which reference TRBV18 and TRBJ2-3 provide the parts outside the CDR3, is NAGVMQNPRHLVRRRGQEARLRCSPMKGHSHVYWYRQLPEEGLKFMVYLQKENIIDESGMPKERFSAEFPKEGPSILRIQQVVRGDSAAYFCASSLTGTLGGDTQYFGPGTRLTVL.

V is TRBV9 and J is TRBJ2-1, with TRBD1 matching over 7 bases. Germline assignment: CDR1 SGDLS and CDR2 YYNGEE. With 1 base clipped from V and 0 bases from J, the junction kept 1 base outside the gene matches. The CDR3 covers 15 residues. As DNA, the CDR3 is TGTGCCAGCAGCGTACAGGGGGACTCCTACAATGAGCAGTTCTTC. Translated, it gives CASSVQGDSYNEQFF. The full variable domain, its missing parts supplied by reference TRBV9 and TRBJ2-1, is DSGVTQTPKHLITATGQRVTLRCSPRSGDLSVYWYQQSLDQGLQFLIQYYNGEERAKGNILERFSAQQFPDLHSELNLSSLELGDSALYFCASSVQGDSYNEQFFGPGTRLTVL.

Comment on this clone: Other nucleotide sequences from this sample produce the same CDR3. J is TRBJ1-5 and V is TRBV28; unclear D gene. V was shortened by 3 bases and J by 1 base, with 7 bases between the two germline ends. Germline CDR1 and CDR2: MDHEN and SYDVKM. The CDR3 runs to 14 residues. The CDR3 sequence is CASSLGGSNQPQHF. CDR3 sequence (DNA): TGTGCCAGCAGTTTGGGAGGAAGCAATCAGCCCCAGCATTTT.

The chain links TRBV30 to TRBJ1-5; D uncertain. The germline gives CDR1 GTSNPN, CDR2 SVGIG (reference sequence). The CDR3 is made up of 15 amino acids. The ends were cut back, 1 base at V and 1 base at J, with 11 bases in the middle. This CDR3 reads CAWSAETLSNQPQHF. The CDR3 bases are TGTGCCTGGAGTGCCGAGACACTCAGCAATCAGCCCCAGCATTTT.

The chain carries TRBV7-3 and TRBJ2-7; weak D call: TRBD1 (6 bases). The CDR3 totals 15 residues. Germline loops: CDR1 SGHTA, CDR2 FQGTGA. V shed 5 bases and J shed 1 base, with 15 bases lying between them. The CDR3 sequence is CASSMPRTESYEQYV. CDR3 DNA: TGTGCCAGCAGCATGCCGCGGACAGAATCCTACGAGCAGTACGTC.

The gene calls are TRBV6-5 and TRBJ2-4; 8 nucleotides align to TRBD2. The V gene end was trimmed by 6 bases and the J gene end by 8 bases; junction bases not matched to a gene: 9. The CDR3 length is 14 residues. The V gene's germline CDR1 is MNHEY and CDR2 SVGAGI. This CDR3 is CASSYGGALDIQYF. Written as DNA, the CDR3 is TGTGCCAGCAGCTACGGGGGGGCTTTAGACATTCAGTACTTC.

This chain uses TRBV7-2 with TRBJ2-3, with 8 bases aligning to TRBD1. The V and J ends lost 4 bases and 3 bases, in that order; junction bases with no gene match: 15. Germline loops: CDR1 SGHTA, CDR2 FQGNSA. This CDR3 has 18 amino acids. CDR3 nucleotides: TGTGCCAGCAGCTCACTACGTGGGTGGCAGGGGGCTACAGATACGCAGTATTTT. It is translated as CASSSLRGWQGATDTQYF. The whole variable domain, filled in from reference TRBV7-2 and TRBJ2-3, reads GAGVSQSPSNKVTEKGKDVELRCDPISGHTALYWYRQSLGQGLEFLIYFQGNSAPDKSGLPSDRFSAERTGGSVSTLTIQRTQQEDSAVYLCASSSLRGWQGATDTQYFGPGTRLTVL.

The chain links TRBV5-1 to TRBJ2-1; TRBD1 matches at 8 bases. The CDR3 contains 16 residues. V shed 4 bases, J shed 3 bases, and the junction held 9 bases outside the gene matches. Looked up from germline, CDR1 is SGHRS and CDR2 is YFSETQ. CDR3 sequence (DNA): TGCGCCAGCAGCAGGCAAGGACAGGGAGTCTACAATGAGCAGTTCTTC. Its translation is CASSRQGQGVYNEQFF.

This chain joins TRBV3-1 (or the pseudogene TRBV3-2) and TRBJ1-2; D ambiguous. Germline V lookup: CDR1 LGHDT, CDR2 YNNKEL (reference sequence). The V gene lost 1 base and the J gene lost 3 bases, with 21 bases spanning the gap. This CDR3 has 18 residues. CDR3 nucleotide sequence: TGTGCCAGCAGCCAAGGCGCAAATGTAAGGACGGATGACTATGGCTACACCTTC. It yields the protein CASSQGANVRTDDYGYTF.

The genes are TRBV6-2 or TRBV6-3 and TRBJ1-6, with D possibly matching TRBD1 (5 bases). Germline CDR1 is MNHEY and CDR2 is SVGEGT. The CDR3 contains 13 residues. The germline V and J ends were trimmed by 2 bases and 10 bases, with 9 bases remaining between them. In nucleotides, the CDR3 is TGTGCCAGCAGTTACGGGACCGGGTCACCCCTCCACTTT. It codes for CASSYGTGSPLHF.

CDR3 amino acids: CASSEVVGNSPLHF. The CDR3 DNA sequence: TGTGCCAGCAGTGAAGTGGTTGGGAATTCACCCCTCCACTTT. This chain links TRBV6-1 with TRBJ1-6, with D unclear. The CDR3 consists of 14 residues. Trimming cost V 1 base and J 7 bases, with 8 bases left between them. Germline V gene data show CDR1 as MNHNS and CDR2 as SASEGT.

The chain carries TRBV15 and TRBJ2-3; 9 bases agree with TRBD2. With V trimmed by 2 bases and J by 8 bases, 2 bases remained unmatched. CDR3 length: 13 residues. Germline loops: CDR1 LNHNV, CDR2 YYDKDF (reference sequence). The CDR3 sequence is CATSRSLAGTQYF. In nucleotides, the CDR3 is TGTGCCACCAGCAGATCACTAGCGGGTACGCAGTATTTT. Full variable domain (rest looked up from reference TRBV15 and TRBJ2-3): DAMVIQNPRYQVTQFGKPVTLSCSQTLNHNVMYWYQQKSSQAPKLLFHYYDKDFNNEADTPDNFQSRRPNTSFCFLDIRSPGLGDTAMYLCATSRSLAGTQYFGPGTRLTVL.

V gene TRBV3-1 (or the pseudogene TRBV3-2) combines with J gene TRBJ1-1; weak D call: TRBD1 (5 bases). Trimming took off 4 bases at V and 6 bases at J, with 12 bases between the two ends. CDR1 and CDR2 (germline): LGHDT, YNNKEL (reference sequence). The CDR3 length is 13 residues. In nucleotides, the CDR3 is TGTGCCAGCAGCCGCCGGGGGTTGGCTGAAGCTTTCTTT. Translated, it gives CASSRRGLAEAFF.

The rearrangement links TRBV4-3 to TRBJ1-1; D ambiguous. V lost 0 bases, J lost 3 bases, and 11 bases lay in between. CDR3 size: 15 residues. The V gene's germline CDR1 is LGHNA and CDR2 YSLEER. CDR3 DNA: TGCGCCAGCAGCCAAGATCGGGGATGGGACACTGAAGCTTTCTTT. It codes for CASSQDRGWDTEAFF.

This clone showed up just a few times. V usage is TRBV5-1 and J usage is TRBJ1-1; unclear D gene. This CDR3 comprises 13 residues. The germline CDR1 and CDR2 sequences are SGHRS and YFSETQ. V gave up 2 bases and J gave up 2 bases, with 7 bases separating them. In nucleotides, the CDR3 is TGCGCCAGCAGCTTAGCAGTAAACACTGAAGCTTTCTTT. It codes for CASSLAVNTEAFF.

The chain links TRBV11-1 to TRBJ1-1, with TRBD1 matching over 7 bases. Trimming cost V 5 bases and J 5 bases; bases outside gene matches: 11. Looked up from germline, CDR1 is SGHAT and CDR2 is FQDESV (reference sequence). The CDR3 extends over 15 amino acids. The CDR3 reads CASSRLSGGQTEAFF. The CDR3 nucleotides are TGTGCCAGCAGCCGCCTATCAGGGGGGCAGACTGAAGCTTTCTTT.

The chain is built from TRBV5-6 and TRBJ1-3; TRBD1 agrees at 8 bases. Germline trimming cut 4 bases from V and 0 bases from J; bases unmatched to any gene: 9. Germline CDR1 and CDR2: SGHDT and YYEEEE. This CDR3 is 17 amino acids long. The DNA of the CDR3 is TGTGCCAGCAGCCCCATCAGGGGGCCCATCTCTGGAAACACCATATATTTT. Protein product: CASSPIRGPISGNTIYF.

A single count supports this clone. The J gene is TRBJ1-1, the V gene TRBV5-1; tentative D call: TRBD1 (5 bases). Germline V gene lookup returns CDR1 SGHRS and CDR2 YFSETQ. The CDR3 spans 15 residues. V was trimmed by 1 base and J by 2 bases, leaving 12 bases between them. The CDR3 DNA sequence: TGCGCCAGCAGCTTGTCCAGGGTGGGAAACACTGAAGCTTTCTTT. Its translation is CASSLSRVGNTEAFF.

The J gene is TRBJ2-2, the V gene TRBV11-1, with D tentatively TRBD1 (5 bases). The CDR3 is 14 amino acids. Per germline, CDR1 SGHAT and CDR2 FQDESV (reference sequence). Between the trimmed V and J ends, which lost 6 bases and 6 bases, there was a span of 14 bases. Here the CDR3 reads CASRAGFDAGELFF. In DNA, the CDR3 is TGTGCCAGCAGGGCAGGGTTCGACGCCGGGGAGCTGTTTTTT.

V usage is TRBV7-8 and J usage is TRBJ2-2; 8 bases fit TRBD2. The germline gives CDR1 SGHVS, CDR2 FQNEAQ. J lost 0 bases, V lost 4 bases, and 7 bases had no gene match. The CDR3 runs 17 residues. The CDR3 loop reads CASSSSRGGSNTGELFF. DNA for the CDR3: TGTGCCAGCAGCTCCTCACGCGGGGGGTCGAACACCGGGGAGCTGTTTTTT.

V and J are TRBV27 and TRBJ2-3; 7 nucleotides match TRBD2. The CDR3 totals 14 residues. V lost 0 bases and J lost 4; bases outside the gene matches: 1. Germline V gene sequence: CDR1 MNHEY, CDR2 SMNVEV (reference sequence). For the CDR3, the DNA is TGTGCCAGCAGTTTATCGGCGGGGGCAGATACGCAGTATTTT. Its protein product is CASSLSAGADTQYF.